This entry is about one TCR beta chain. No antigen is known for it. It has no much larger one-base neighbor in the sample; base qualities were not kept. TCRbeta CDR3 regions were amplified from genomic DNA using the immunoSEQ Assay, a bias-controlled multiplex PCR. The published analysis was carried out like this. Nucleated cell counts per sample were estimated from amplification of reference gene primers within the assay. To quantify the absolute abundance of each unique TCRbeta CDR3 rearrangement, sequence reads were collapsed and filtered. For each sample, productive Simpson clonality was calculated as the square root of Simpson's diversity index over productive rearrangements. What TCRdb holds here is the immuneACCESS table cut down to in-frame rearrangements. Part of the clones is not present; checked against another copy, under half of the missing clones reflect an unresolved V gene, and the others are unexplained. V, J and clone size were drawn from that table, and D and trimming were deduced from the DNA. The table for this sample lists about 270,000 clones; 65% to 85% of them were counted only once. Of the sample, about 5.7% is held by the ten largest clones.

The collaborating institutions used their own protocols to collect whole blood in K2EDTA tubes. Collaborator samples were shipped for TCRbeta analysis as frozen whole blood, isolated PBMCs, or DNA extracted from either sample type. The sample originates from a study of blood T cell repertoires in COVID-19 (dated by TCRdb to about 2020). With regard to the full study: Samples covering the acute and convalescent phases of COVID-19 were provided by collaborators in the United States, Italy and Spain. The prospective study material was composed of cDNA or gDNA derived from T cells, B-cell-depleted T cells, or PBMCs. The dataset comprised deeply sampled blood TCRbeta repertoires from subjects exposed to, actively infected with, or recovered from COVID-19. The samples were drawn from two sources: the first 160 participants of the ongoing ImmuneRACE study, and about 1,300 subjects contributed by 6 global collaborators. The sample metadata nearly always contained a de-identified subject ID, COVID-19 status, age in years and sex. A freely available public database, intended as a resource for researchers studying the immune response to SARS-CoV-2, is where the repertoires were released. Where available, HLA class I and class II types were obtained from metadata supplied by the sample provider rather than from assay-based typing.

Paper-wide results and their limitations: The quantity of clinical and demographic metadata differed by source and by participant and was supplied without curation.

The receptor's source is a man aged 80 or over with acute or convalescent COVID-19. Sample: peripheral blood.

DNA sequence: TGTGCCAGCAGCAATTCCGGGACAACAAAGAGTTCACCCCTCCACTTT. It translates to CASSNSGTTKSSPLHF. The rearrangement combines TRBV21-1 with TRBJ1-6; the table's TRBD1 call for D was not verified on the DNA. TRBV21-1 is designated a pseudogene. The CDR3 holds 16 amino acids from the cysteine to the phenylalanine. Only the CDR3 part of the read is kept: 48 bases, read in frame from the first base.